A single sample is the source of the 24 T cell receptor beta chains below, sequenced in a study of control samples from healthy donors and cancer patients. The method was immunoSEQ multiplex PCR; TCRdb's version includes in-frame clones alone and lacks a portion of them. The table shows 120,000 or so clones, with about 87% occurring only once. The sequenced material came from blood. These receptors originate from a man in his fifties or sixties in good health.

V usage is TRBV19 and J usage is TRBJ1-6; D not resolved. Germline V gene sequence: CDR1 LNHDA, CDR2 SQIVND (reference sequence). The CDR3 totals 16 residues. Trimming took 4 bases from V and 10 from J, leaving 20 bases between them. The CDR3 here is CASSTRRYGKPSPLHF. The CDR3 DNA follows: TGTGCCAGTAGTACCCGACGGTATGGCAAACCATCACCCCTCCACTTT.

The rearrangement uses TRBV6-5 and TRBJ1-1, with D tentatively TRBD1 (6 bases). With 6 bases removed from V and 2 bases from J, the gap between germline ends came to 13 bases. From germline, CDR1 is MNHEY and CDR2 SVGAGI. This CDR3 is 14 amino acids long. CDR3 amino acids: CASSRGQGNTEAFF. The CDR3 DNA is TGTGCCAGCAGCAGGGGCCAGGGCAACACTGAAGCTTTCTTT.

This sequence joins TRBV6-2 or TRBV6-3 and TRBJ1-1, with 10 bases that match TRBD1. The CDR3 runs to 14 residues. Germline V CDR1 and CDR2: MNHEY, SVGEGT. Trimming removed 4 bases from V and 2 bases from J; junction bases left unmatched: 1. This chain's CDR3 is CASSWTGGNTEAFF. In DNA form, the CDR3 reads TGTGCCAGCAGTTGGACAGGGGGTAACACTGAAGCTTTCTTT.

With respect to this clone: One end of the junction is discordant with germline, which a read error may explain. The V call is TRBV7-7, the J call TRBJ1-2; D possibly corresponds to TRBD1 (5 bases). This CDR3 is built from 15 residues. Looked up from germline, CDR1 is SSHAT and CDR2 is FNYEAQ (reference sequence). CDR3 in amino acids: CASSPLGQGVDGYTF. The CDR3 DNA reads as TGTGCTAGCAGCCCTTTGGGGCAGGGAGTGGATGGCTACACCTTC.

The chain uses TRBV6-4 and TRBJ2-3, with D uncertain. This CDR3 contains 12 residues. V was shortened by 4 bases and J by 5 bases, with 7 bases between the two germline ends. The V gene's germline CDR1 is MRHNA and CDR2 SNTAGT. The CDR3 region has the DNA TGTGCCAGCAGTGCGTGGGTAGATACGCAGTATTTT. Translated, it gives CASSAWVDTQYF.

The chain uses TRBV18 and TRBJ1-2, with D possibly TRBD1 on 5 matching bases. The CDR3 is 16 amino acids. Per germline, CDR1 KGHSH and CDR2 LQKENI. V lost 3 bases and J 5 bases, leaving 19 bases between the germline ends. CDR3 in DNA: TGTGCCAGCTCACCCAACCCTGGGGGAAGTAGTTATGGCTACACCTTC. Translating gives CASSPNPGGSSYGYTF.

The chain combines TRBV27 with TRBJ1-2; TRBD1 matches 7 bases. Germline values: CDR1 MNHEY, CDR2 SMNVEV (reference sequence). The CDR3 is made up of 16 amino acids. V shed 3 bases and J 8 bases; nucleotides not matched to a gene: 15. CDR3 DNA sequence: TGTGCCAGCAGTTTGGACAGGACAGGCCGCAAATTAGGCTACACCTTC. Its translation: CASSLDRTGRKLGYTF.

The chain is built from TRBV19 and TRBJ1-5; the D gene is possibly TRBD1 (6 bases). Trimming took off 10 bases at V and 4 bases at J, with 11 bases between the two ends. The CDR3 is 12 amino acids. CDR1 and CDR2 (germline): LNHDA, SQIVND (reference sequence). The CDR3, as DNA: TGTGCCACCATGCAGGGGAATCAGCCCCAGCATTTT. This translates into CATMQGNQPQHF.

The chain carries TRBV21-1 and TRBJ1-1; the table gives TRBD1 as D, unverified against the DNA. TRBV21-1 is listed as a pseudogene. The CDR3 is 16 residues long. CDR3 coding DNA: TGTGCCAGCAGCAAAGGGGACAGGGGGCGCGTGACTGAAGCTTTCTTT. Translated, it gives CASSKGDRGRVTEAFF.

V gene TRBV7-9 combines with J gene TRBJ1-5; D call uncertain. Trimming stripped 6 bases from V and 0 bases from J, with 9 bases between. CDR3 length: 14 residues. Germline values: CDR1 SEHNR, CDR2 FQNEAQ (reference sequence). CDR3 in DNA: TGTGCCAGCAGTTCGGAGGTTAGCAATCAGCCCCAGCATTTT. Translating gives CASSSEVSNQPQHF.

The chain recombines TRBV27 with TRBJ1-2; 10 bases match TRBD1. The CDR3 sequence is 15 residues long. V shed 6 bases and J 12 bases; nucleotides not matched to a gene: 16. Germline V gives CDR1 MNHEY, CDR2 SMNVEV (reference sequence). The CDR3 sequence: CASSLTGQGFILHTF. The CDR3 DNA reads as TGTGCCAGCAGCCTCACGGGACAGGGGTTTATACTGCACACCTTC.

This sequence joins TRBV12-3 or TRBV12-4 and TRBJ2-7; D call uncertain. There are 11 residues in the CDR3. Trimming pared 3 bases from V and 3 bases from J, leaving 3 bases between. The CDR3 reads CASSFGYEQYF. The CDR3 nucleotides are TGTGCCAGCAGTTTCGGCTACGAGCAGTACTTC.

The J gene is TRBJ1-2, the V gene TRBV6-5; 9 nucleotides line up with TRBD1. V shed 0 bases, J shed 5 bases, and the junction held 4 bases outside the gene matches. In germline, CDR1 is MNHEY, CDR2 SVGAGI. This CDR3 is 15 amino acids long. DNA for the CDR3: TGTGCCAGCAGTTACTCTACAGGGACAGGGTATGGCTACACCTTC. Amino acid sequence: CASSYSTGTGYGYTF.

The CDR3: CASSTGTVNQPQHF. Here the CDR3 DNA reads TGTGCCAGCAGTACCGGGACAGTGAATCAGCCCCAGCATTTT. The chain combines TRBV25-1 with TRBJ1-5, with 7 bases fitting TRBD1. In germline, CDR1 is MGHDK, CDR2 SYGVNS. Losses at the gene ends were 5 bases for V and 4 bases for J; bases not matched to a gene: 5. This CDR3 has 14 residues.

The rearrangement joins TRBV30 to TRBJ2-7; D may be TRBD1 or TRBD2 (5 bases each). This CDR3 comprises 18 residues. Germline assignment: CDR1 GTSNPN and CDR2 SVGIG (reference sequence). The V end was cut by 1 base, the J end by 0 bases, with 22 bases between. CDR3 sequence reads: CAWSAGTSPSYTSYEQYF. CDR3 sequence (DNA): TGTGCCTGGAGTGCCGGGACCTCTCCCTCCTATACCTCCTACGAGCAGTACTTC.

The chain joins TRBV6-5 to TRBJ1-1, with D perhaps TRBD1 (5 bases). The CDR3 length is 15 residues. Deletions cut 4 bases from V and 3 bases from J, with 15 bases between. Germline lookup yields CDR1 MNHEY and CDR2 SVGAGI. Here the CDR3 reads CASSSRVVRDTEAFF. The CDR3, as DNA: TGTGCCAGCAGTTCACGGGTTGTCAGGGACACTGAAGCTTTCTTT.

The chain combines TRBV5-4 with TRBJ1-1; D perhaps matches TRBD1 (6 bases). The CDR3 spans 13 residues. Germline V gene sequence: CDR1 SGHNT, CDR2 YYREEE (reference sequence). With 4 bases removed from V and 1 base from J, the gap between germline ends came to 8 bases. The CDR3, as DNA: TGTGCCAGCAGCCGGGGGCCGAACACTGAAGCTTTCTTT. Translating gives CASSRGPNTEAFF.

The chain joins TRBV28 to TRBJ2-3, with TRBD1 matching over 8 bases. Germline CDR1 and CDR2: MDHEN and SYDVKM. V dropped 6 bases and J dropped 0; count of bases not matched to a gene: 5. This CDR3 is 15 amino acids long. The CDR3 DNA reads as TGTGCCAGCAGACCGACAGGGGCAAGCACAGATACGCAGTATTTT. It specifies CASRPTGASTDTQYF.

The genes are TRBV28 and TRBJ2-2; TRBD2 aligns across 8 bases. The J segment lost 2 bases and the V segment lost 7 bases, leaving 12 bases of the junction unmatched. Germline CDR1 is MDHEN and CDR2 is SYDVKM. The length of the CDR3 is 17 residues. This chain's CDR3 is CASIWGRGAHNTGELFF. CDR3 coding DNA: TGTGCCAGCATCTGGGGGCGGGGGGCCCATAACACCGGGGAGCTGTTTTTT.

This chain uses TRBV6-4 with TRBJ2-2; D tentatively fits TRBD1 or TRBD2 (6 bases each). With 6 bases removed from V and 0 bases from J, the gap between germline ends came to 14 bases. CDR1 is MRHNA, CDR2 SNTAGT, per germline. The CDR3 contains 16 residues. CDR3 loop: CASSPSGAPNTGELFF. CDR3 coding DNA: TGTGCCAGCAGCCCTTCGGGGGCACCGAACACCGGGGAGCTGTTTTTT.

The chain combines TRBV6-5 with TRBJ2-3, with 7 bases that match TRBD1. This CDR3 has 15 residues. Germline V gives CDR1 MNHEY, CDR2 SVGAGI. V shed 2 bases and J 4 bases; nucleotides not matched to a gene: 6. CDR3 residues: CASSYIFQGADTQYF. The DNA of the CDR3 is TGTGCCAGCAGTTACATTTTCCAGGGGGCAGATACGCAGTATTTT.

The chain has TRBV19 and TRBJ1-4; 7 nucleotides line up with TRBD1. Germline assignment: CDR1 LNHDA and CDR2 SQIVND (reference sequence). The CDR3 has 15 amino acids. The J segment lost 2 bases and the V segment lost 5 bases, leaving 5 bases of the junction unmatched. This CDR3 reads CASSPRQGTNEKLFF. The CDR3 DNA sequence: TGTGCCAGTAGTCCTCGACAGGGTACTAATGAAAAACTGTTTTTT.

The rearrangement links TRBV5-1 to TRBJ1-2, with D perhaps TRBD1 (5 bases). The CDR3 is made up of 12 amino acids. From germline, CDR1 is SGHRS and CDR2 YFSETQ. The V end was cut by 5 bases, the J end by 1 base, with 6 bases between. The CDR3 spells CASSRGNYGYTF. CDR3 sequence (DNA): TGCGCCAGCAGTAGGGGTAACTATGGCTACACCTTC.

The rearrangement uses TRBV12-3 or TRBV12-4 and TRBJ1-6, with D unclear. CDR3 length: 12 amino acids. Trimming shortened V by 1 base and J by 10 bases, and 5 bases separated the two germline ends. CDR3 amino acids: CASSLVGSPLHF. The CDR3 coding sequence is TGTGCCAGCAGTTTAGTAGGATCACCCCTCCACTTT.